This T cell receptor (beta chain) derives from a study of Graves' ophthalmopathy and Graves' hyperthyroidism. Study context: Peripheral blood sampling preceded any treatment and occurred at initial diagnosis.

Other autoimmune diseases, uncontrolled infections, pregnancy and lactation each led to patient exclusion. Serum thyroxine and TRAb, along with clinical symptoms, thyroid ultrasound and orbital computed tomography, were what diagnosis relied on. Germline assignment: CDR1 MDHEN and CDR2 SYDVKM. The CDR3 has 13 residues. The V and J ends lost 4 bases and 6 bases respectively, with 13 bases between them. Transcripts of RNA were the source for amplifying TCR beta CDR3 regions. Second-round multiplex PCR came after first-round RT-PCR with HTBI primers. MiXCR, applied by TCRdb to the multiplex PCR reads, yields one record per CDR3 protein. The sample lists under 200,000 distinct CDR3 sequences, approximately 38% occurring once.

This TCR was recovered from a middle-aged woman with Graves' ophthalmopathy. This chain joins TRBV28 and TRBJ2-7; D ambiguous. The sequencing input was peripheral blood. The chain's CDR3 is CASSYRPGGEQYF. CDR3 in DNA: TGTGCCAGCAGTTACCGTCCGGGTGGCGAGCAGTACTTC.